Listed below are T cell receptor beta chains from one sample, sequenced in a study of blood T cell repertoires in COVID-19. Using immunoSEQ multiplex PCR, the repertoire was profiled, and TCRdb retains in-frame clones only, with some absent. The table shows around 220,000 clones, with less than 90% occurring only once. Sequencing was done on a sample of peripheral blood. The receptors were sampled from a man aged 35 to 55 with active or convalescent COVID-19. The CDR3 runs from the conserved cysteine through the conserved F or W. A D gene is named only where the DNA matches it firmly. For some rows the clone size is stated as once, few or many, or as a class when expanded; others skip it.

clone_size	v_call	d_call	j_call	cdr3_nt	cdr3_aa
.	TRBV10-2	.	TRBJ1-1	TGCGCCAGCAGTGAGTCTCCGGGAGAGGCTGAAGCTTTCTTT	CASSESPGEAEAFF
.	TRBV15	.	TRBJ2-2	TGTGCCACCAGCCACAGGGCCGGGGAGCTGTTTTTT	CATSHRAGELFF
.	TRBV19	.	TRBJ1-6	TGTGCCAGTAGTACCAACAGGGAACCCCCCGCCCTCCACTTT	CASSTNREPPALHF
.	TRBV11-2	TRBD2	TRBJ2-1	TGTGCCAGCAGCCCGGAAACGGGACTAGCGGGAGGATCCTACAATGAGCAGTTCTTC	CASSPETGLAGGSYNEQFF
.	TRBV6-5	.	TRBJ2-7	TGTGCCAGCACCCCTACTAGCTACGAGCAGTACTTC	CASTPTSYEQYF
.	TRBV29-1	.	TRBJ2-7	TGCAGCGTTGACGGTGCGGAACTCTCCTACGAGCAGTACTTC	CSVDGAELSYEQYF
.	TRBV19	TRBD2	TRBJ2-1	TGTGCCAGTACCGATGCAACTAGCGTTGAGCAGTTCTTC	CASTDATSVEQFF
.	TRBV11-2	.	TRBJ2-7	TGTGCCAGCAGCTTAGACCGTTACGAGCAGTACTTC	CASSLDRYEQYF
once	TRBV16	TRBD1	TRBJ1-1	TGTGCCAGCAGCCAACTAACAGGGGTAGCTTTCTTT	CASSQLTGVAFF
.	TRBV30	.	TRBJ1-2	TGTGCCTGGAGTGCGTTGGGACTCCCGCGGGGTGATGGCTACACCTTC	CAWSALGLPRGDGYTF
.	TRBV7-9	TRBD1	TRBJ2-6	TGTGCCAGCAGACAACTCCGGGACAGGGAAAGTTCTGGGGCCAACGTCCTGACTTTC	CASRQLRDRESSGANVLTF
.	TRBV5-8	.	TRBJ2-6	TGTGCCAGCAGCCAGTACTCTGGGGCCAACGTCCTGACTTTC	CASSQYSGANVLTF
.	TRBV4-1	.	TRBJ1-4	TGCGCCAGCAGCCAAGGAAGACAGTTTAATGAAAAACTGTTTTTT	CASSQGRQFNEKLFF
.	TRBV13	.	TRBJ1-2	TGTGCCAGCAGCTTTGGCGGGCAGAACTATGGCTACACCTTC	CASSFGGQNYGYTF
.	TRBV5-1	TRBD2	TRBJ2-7	TGCGCCAGCAGCTTTACTAGCGGGGGTCAGAACGAGCAGTACTTC	CASSFTSGGQNEQYF
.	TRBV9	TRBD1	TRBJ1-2	TGTGCCAGCAGCCTAGGACAGGGGGATAACTATGGCTACACCTTC	CASSLGQGDNYGYTF
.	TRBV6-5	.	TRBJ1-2	TGTGCCAGCAGTCCCGGGGCTAACTATGGCTACACCTTC	CASSPGANYGYTF
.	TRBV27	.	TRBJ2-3	TGTGCCAGCAGTCCAGGACAGATAAGCACAGATACGCAGTATTTT	CASSPGQISTDTQYF
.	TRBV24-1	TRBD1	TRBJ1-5	TGTGCCACCAGTCCCGACAGGGGTAATCAGCCCCAGCATTTT	CATSPDRGNQPQHF
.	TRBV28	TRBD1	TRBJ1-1	TGTGCCAGTCGACAGGGGAGGACTGAAGCTTTCTTT	CASRQGRTEAFF
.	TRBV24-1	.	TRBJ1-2	TGTGCCACCAGTGATTCGGGAGTCTACACCTTC	CATSDSGVYTF
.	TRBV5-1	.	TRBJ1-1	TGCGCCAGCAGCTTGGATCCCGGGACATCCAACACTGAAGCTTTCTTT	CASSLDPGTSNTEAFF
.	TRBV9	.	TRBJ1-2	TGTGCCAGCAGCGCCCAGGGCGCCTATGGCTACACCTTC	CASSAQGAYGYTF
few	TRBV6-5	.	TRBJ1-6	TGTGCCAGCAGAATGGGGGCAGGGAATTCACCCCTCCACTTT	CASRMGAGNSPLHF
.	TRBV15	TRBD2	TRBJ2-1	TGTGCCACCAGCAGGATTAATAGCGGGCACAATGAGCAGTTCTTC	CATSRINSGHNEQFF
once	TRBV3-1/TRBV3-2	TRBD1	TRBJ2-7	TGTGCCAGCAGCCAAGTAGGGACAGGGGTCAACGAGCAGTACTTC	CASSQVGTGVNEQYF